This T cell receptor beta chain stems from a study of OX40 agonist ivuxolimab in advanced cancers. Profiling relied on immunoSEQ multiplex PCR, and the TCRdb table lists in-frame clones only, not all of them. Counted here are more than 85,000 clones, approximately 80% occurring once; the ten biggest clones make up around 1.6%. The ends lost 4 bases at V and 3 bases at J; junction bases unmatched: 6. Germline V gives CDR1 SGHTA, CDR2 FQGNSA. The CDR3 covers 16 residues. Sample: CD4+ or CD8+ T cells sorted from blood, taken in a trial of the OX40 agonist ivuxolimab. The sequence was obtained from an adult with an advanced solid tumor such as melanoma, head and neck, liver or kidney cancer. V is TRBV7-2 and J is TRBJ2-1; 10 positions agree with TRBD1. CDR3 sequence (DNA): TGTGCCAGCAGCTCGAGGACAGGGGGAGGCTACAATGAGCAGTTCTTC. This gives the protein CASSSRTGGGYNEQFF.